The 14 T cell receptor beta chains below all came from one sample that was sequenced in a study of blood T cell repertoires in COVID-19. Measured with immunoSEQ multiplex PCR; TCRdb has only the in-frame clones, and not every one. The table has around 270,000 clones, 80% to 85% seen once. Sequencing was performed on peripheral blood. These receptors all come from a person between 65 and 79 years old with COVID-19, enrolled during active disease.

V usage is TRBV27 and J usage is TRBJ2-5, with 10 positions matching TRBD2. This CDR3 is built from 16 residues. With V trimmed by 1 base and J by 1 base, 3 bases remained unmatched. Germline CDR1 MNHEY, CDR2 SMNVEV (reference sequence). This CDR3 is CASSLLGLAAQETQYF. The DNA for the CDR3 is TGTGCCAGCAGTTTATTAGGACTAGCGGCCCAAGAGACCCAGTACTTC.

The chain has TRBV6-5 and TRBJ2-3; D remains unclear. V was pared by 5 bases and J by 2 bases, with 11 bases between. This CDR3 is 14 amino acids long. Germline CDR1 MNHEY, CDR2 SVGAGI. DNA for the CDR3: TGTGCCAGCAGTATTATGAGAGACACAGATACGCAGTATTTT. This codes for CASSIMRDTDTQYF.

The genes are TRBV27 and TRBJ2-3, with TRBD2 matching over 11 bases. Trimming removed 5 bases from V and 3 bases from J; junction bases left unmatched: 7. CDR1 MNHEY and CDR2 SMNVEV come from the germline V gene (reference sequence). This CDR3 region has 16 residues. The CDR3 sequence: CASSTLAGGGTDTQYF. DNA for the CDR3: TGTGCCAGCAGTACCCTAGCGGGAGGTGGAACAGATACGCAGTATTTT.

This chain uses TRBV29-1 with TRBJ2-3, with 9 bases identical to TRBD2. CDR1 SQVTM and CDR2 ANQGSEA come from the germline V gene. Losses at the gene ends were 6 bases for V and 1 base for J; bases not matched to a gene: 20. CDR3 size: 19 residues. The DNA of the CDR3 is TGCAGCGTCTTCAATGGGCGGGAGGGCCATCCCCCTCGCACAGATACGCAGTATTTT. Translating it yields CSVFNGREGHPPRTDTQYF.

A note on this clone: The same CDR3 can be traced to other DNA sequences in this sample. This sequence joins TRBV7-9 and TRBJ1-3, with 10 bases identical to TRBD1. Germline V CDR1 and CDR2: SEHNR, FQNEAQ (reference sequence). The CDR3 loop spans 15 amino acids. Trimming cost V 5 bases and J 7 bases; bases outside gene matches: 8. The DNA of the CDR3 is TGTGCCAGCAGCAGACAGGGGGCAGCGGGTAACACCATATATTTT. Translating it yields CASSRQGAAGNTIYF.

J is TRBJ1-3 and V is TRBV3-1 (or the pseudogene TRBV3-2); D is uncertain. V lost 1 base and J lost 11, with 6 bases in between. This CDR3 spans 11 amino acids. Per the germline V gene, CDR1 is LGHDT and CDR2 is YNNKEL (reference sequence). This CDR3 reads CASSQASAIYF. The CDR3, as DNA: TGTGCCAGCAGCCAAGCATCGGCCATATATTTT.

The J gene is TRBJ2-1, the V gene TRBV3-1 (or the pseudogene TRBV3-2); 9 nucleotides agree with TRBD2. J lost 10 bases, V lost 4 bases, and 11 bases had no gene match. Germline V lookup: CDR1 LGHDT, CDR2 YNNKEL (reference sequence). The CDR3 sequence is 15 residues long. The CDR3 protein is CASSPGQAGGKEQFF. The CDR3 nucleotides read TGTGCCAGCAGCCCGGGACAAGCGGGGGGAAAGGAGCAGTTCTTC.

The rearrangement links TRBV14 to TRBJ2-7; tentative D call: TRBD2 (6 bases). The CDR3 length is 13 residues. From germline, CDR1 is SGHDN and CDR2 FVKESK. Trimming took 3 bases from V and 8 from J, leaving 14 bases between them. The CDR3, as DNA: TGTGCCAGCAGCCAGGGACTCACGCCCAAGCAGTACTTC. Its protein is CASSQGLTPKQYF.

The rearrangement links TRBV5-6 to TRBJ2-7, with D possibly matching TRBD1 (6 bases). The CDR3 covers 13 residues. Trimming removed 3 bases from V and 2 bases from J, with 9 bases in between. From germline, CDR1 is SGHDT and CDR2 YYEEEE. Here the CDR3 reads CASSWTATYEQYF. The CDR3 DNA reads as TGTGCCAGCAGCTGGACAGCTACCTACGAGCAGTACTTC.

The V and J genes are TRBV19 and TRBJ1-5; TRBD1 might be the D (6 bases). Trimming removed 5 bases at V and 0 bases at J, with 8 bases between. Germline lookup yields CDR1 LNHDA and CDR2 SQIVND (reference sequence). This CDR3 is built from 14 residues. The CDR3 coding sequence is TGTGCCAGTAGTCGACAGGATAGCAATCAGCCCCAGCATTTT. Its translation: CASSRQDSNQPQHF. Full variable domain (outside the CDR3, taken from reference TRBV19 and TRBJ1-5): DGGITQSPKYLFRKEGQNVTLSCEQNLNHDAMYWYRQDPGQGLRLIYYSQIVNDFQKGDIAEGYSVSREKKESFPLTVTSAQKNPTAFYLCASSRQDSNQPQHFGDGTRLSIL.

This rearrangement joins TRBV5-5 to TRBJ1-5; D is ambiguous. The germline gives CDR1 SGHKS, CDR2 YYEKEE (reference sequence). This CDR3 contains 13 residues. Trimming took off 7 bases at V and 3 bases at J, with 11 bases between the two ends. In DNA, the CDR3 is TGTGCCAGCTGTCGGGAAAACAATCAGCCCCAGCATTTT. Its protein product is CASCRENNQPQHF.

V gene TRBV18 combines with J gene TRBJ1-1; tentative D call: TRBD1 (5 bases). The CDR3 length is 16 residues. CDR1 KGHSH and CDR2 LQKENI come from the germline V gene. The V gene lost 2 bases and the J gene lost 1 base, with 14 bases spanning the gap. The CDR3 DNA reads as TGTGCCAGCTCACCAACCCGACAGAGAGGGAACACTGAAGCTTTCTTT. Translated, it gives CASSPTRQRGNTEAFF.

The chain has TRBV29-1 and TRBJ2-7; unclear D gene. CDR3 size: 12 residues. Germline CDR1 SQVTM, CDR2 ANQGSEA. V was cut by 4 bases and J by 3 bases, with 10 bases left in between. The CDR3 region has the DNA TGCAGCGTTGGTTTTACAGTCTACGAGCAGTACTTC. This gives the protein CSVGFTVYEQYF.

The rearrangement joins TRBV19 to TRBJ1-2, with a tentative D call TRBD1 (6 bases). The CDR3 loop spans 13 amino acids. Looked up from germline, CDR1 is LNHDA and CDR2 is SQIVND (reference sequence). Trimming cost V 3 bases and J 4 bases, with 9 bases left between them. CDR3 sequence: CASSIKDSYGYTF. The CDR3 coding sequence is TGTGCCAGTAGTATTAAGGACAGCTATGGCTACACCTTC.